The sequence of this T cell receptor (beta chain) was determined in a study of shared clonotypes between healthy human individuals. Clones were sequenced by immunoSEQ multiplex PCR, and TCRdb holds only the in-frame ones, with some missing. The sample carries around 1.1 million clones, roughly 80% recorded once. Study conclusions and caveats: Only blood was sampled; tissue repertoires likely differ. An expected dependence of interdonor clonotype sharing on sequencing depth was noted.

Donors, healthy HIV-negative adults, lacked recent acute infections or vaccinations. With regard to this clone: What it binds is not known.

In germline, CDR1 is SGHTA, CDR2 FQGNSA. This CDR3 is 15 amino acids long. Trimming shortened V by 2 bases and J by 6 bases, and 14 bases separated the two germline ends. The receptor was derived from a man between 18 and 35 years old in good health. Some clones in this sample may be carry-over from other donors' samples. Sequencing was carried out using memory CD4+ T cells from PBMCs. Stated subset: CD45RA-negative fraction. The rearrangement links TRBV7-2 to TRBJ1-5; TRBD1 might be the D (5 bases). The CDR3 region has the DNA TGTGCCAGCAGCTTATTCCAGGGAGGGGCTCAGCCCCAGCATTTT. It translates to CASSLFQGGAQPQHF.